This T cell receptor (beta chain) comes out of a study of T cell changes during pregnancy in multiple sclerosis. Profiled with immunoSEQ multiplex PCR; TCRdb holds only in-frame clones, not every one. The table records about 100,000 clones, roughly 92% of them present only once. This TCR was recovered from a female donor with multiple sclerosis, enrolled in a pregnancy study. Source: peripheral blood, taken in the second trimester of pregnancy.

This CDR3 reads CASIIRAGLEPQHF. CDR3 nucleotide sequence: TGTGCCAGTATAATCAGGGCCGGATTGGAGCCCCAGCATTTT. The chain combines TRBV19 with TRBJ1-5, with TRBD1 as a possible D gene (5 bases). This CDR3 is 14 amino acids long. Germline V gene data show CDR1 as LNHDA and CDR2 as SQIVND (reference sequence). Trimming pared 7 bases from V and 8 bases from J, leaving 18 bases between. Variable domain in full (rest from reference TRBV19 and TRBJ1-5): DGGITQSPKYLFRKEGQNVTLSCEQNLNHDAMYWYRQDPGQGLRLIYYSQIVNDFQKGDIAEGYSVSREKKESFPLTVTSAQKNPTAFYLCASIIRAGLEPQHFGDGTRLSIL.